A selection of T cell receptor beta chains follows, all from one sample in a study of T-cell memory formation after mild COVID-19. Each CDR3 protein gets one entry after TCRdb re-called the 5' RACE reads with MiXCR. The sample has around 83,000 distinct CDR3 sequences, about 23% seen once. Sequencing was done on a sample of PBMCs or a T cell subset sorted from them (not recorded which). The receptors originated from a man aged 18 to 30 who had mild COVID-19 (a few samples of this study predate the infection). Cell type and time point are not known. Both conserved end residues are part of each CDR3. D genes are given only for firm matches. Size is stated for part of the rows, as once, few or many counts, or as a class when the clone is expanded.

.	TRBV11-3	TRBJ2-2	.	TGTGCCAGCAGCGCCGGCAGGGGAGGCGCCGGGGAGCTGTTTTTT	CASSAGRGGAGELFF
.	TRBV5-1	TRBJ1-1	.	TGCGCCAGCAGCTTGACGGGCACTGAAGCTTTCTTT	CASSLTGTEAFF
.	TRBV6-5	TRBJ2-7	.	TGTGCCAGCAGCTTATCCAGGACCGCTTACTACGAGCAGTACTTC	CASSLSRTAYYEQYF
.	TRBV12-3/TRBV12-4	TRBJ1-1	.	TGTGCCAGCAGTTTGAGGGAAGTAGGGCGGACTGAAGCTTTCTTT	CASSLREVGRTEAFF
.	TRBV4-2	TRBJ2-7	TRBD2	TGTGCCAGCAGCCAAGATCCACTAGCGAGTCCCTACGAGCAGTACTTC	CASSQDPLASPYEQYF
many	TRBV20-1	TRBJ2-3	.	TGCAGTGCTAGAGATCGGCGGGGGCTCACAGATACGCAGTATTTT	CSARDRRGLTDTQYF
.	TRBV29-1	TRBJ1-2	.	TGCAGCGTTGAAGATCGTCAGGAGGCAGGGCCCTATGGCTACACCTTC	CSVEDRQEAGPYGYTF
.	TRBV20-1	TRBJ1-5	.	TGCAGTGCTAGAGAGGGGCTAGCTCAGCCCCAGCATTTT	CSAREGLAQPQHF
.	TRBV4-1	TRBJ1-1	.	TGCGCCAGCAGCCCTAAATCTCGTGGTCTGAACACTGAAGCTTTCTTT	CASSPKSRGLNTEAFF
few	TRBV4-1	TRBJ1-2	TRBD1	TGCGCCAGCAGCCAAGACAGGGGGCGAAGCGGCTACACCTTC	CASSQDRGRSGYTF
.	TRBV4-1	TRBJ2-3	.	TGCGCCAGCAGCCGAGGGGAGTTGGATACGCAGTATTTT	CASSRGELDTQYF
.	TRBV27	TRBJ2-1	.	TGTGCCAGCAGTCGGGGGTTATTGAATGAGCAGTTCTTC	CASSRGLLNEQFF
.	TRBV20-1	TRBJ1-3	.	TGCAGTGCTAGAGGAACTGACAGGTTGGGCTCTGGAAACACCATATATTTT	CSARGTDRLGSGNTIYF
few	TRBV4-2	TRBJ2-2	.	TGTGCCAGCAGCCAAGCATTGCCAGGGTCCGGGGAGCTGTTTTTT	CASSQALPGSGELFF
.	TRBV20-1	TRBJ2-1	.	TGCAGTGCTAGACCCGTTAGAGAGAGGGACTCCGCTTCGTGGAATGAGCAGTTCTTC	CSARPVRERDSASWNEQFF
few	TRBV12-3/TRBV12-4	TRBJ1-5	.	TGTGCCAGCAGTGTGATTAGCAATCAGCCCCAGCATTTT	CASSVISNQPQHF